This T cell receptor beta chain was recorded in a study of T cell changes during pregnancy in multiple sclerosis. Here immunoSEQ multiplex PCR was the method, and the copy in TCRdb shows in-frame clones only, minus some. The profile shows tens of thousands of clones, approximately 92% of them singletons. Trimming left V 5 bases short and J 2 bases short, with 13 bases between. The CDR3 totals 14 residues. The V gene's germline CDR1 is MGHRA and CDR2 YSYEKL. The starting material was peripheral blood, obtained in the third trimester of pregnancy. This receptor was obtained from a female donor in good health, enrolled as a control in a pregnancy study. The chain is built from TRBV4-1 and TRBJ2-7; TRBD2 might be the D (5 bases). The chain's CDR3 is CASSAAGKPYEQYF. Written as DNA, the CDR3 is TGCGCCAGCAGCGCTGCCGGGAAGCCCTACGAGCAGTACTTC.